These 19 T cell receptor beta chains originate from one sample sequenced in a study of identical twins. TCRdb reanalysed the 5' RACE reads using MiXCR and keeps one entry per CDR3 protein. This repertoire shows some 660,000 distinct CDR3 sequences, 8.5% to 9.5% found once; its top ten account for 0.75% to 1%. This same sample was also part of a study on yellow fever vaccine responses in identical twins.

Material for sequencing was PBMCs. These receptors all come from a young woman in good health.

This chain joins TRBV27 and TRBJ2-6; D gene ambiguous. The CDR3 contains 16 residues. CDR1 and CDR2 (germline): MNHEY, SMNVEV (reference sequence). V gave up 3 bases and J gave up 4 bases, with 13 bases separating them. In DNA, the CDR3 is TGTGCCAGCAGTTTTAGTAGGAGTGCCGGGGCCAACGTCCTGACTTTC. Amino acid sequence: CASSFSRSAGANVLTF.

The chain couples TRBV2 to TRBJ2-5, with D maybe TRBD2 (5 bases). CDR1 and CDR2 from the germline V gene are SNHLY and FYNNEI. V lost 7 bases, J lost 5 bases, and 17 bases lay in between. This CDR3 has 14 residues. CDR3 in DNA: TGTGCCAGCAACCAAGAGGGCCGCGTCGAGACCCAGTACTTC. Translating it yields CASNQEGRVETQYF.

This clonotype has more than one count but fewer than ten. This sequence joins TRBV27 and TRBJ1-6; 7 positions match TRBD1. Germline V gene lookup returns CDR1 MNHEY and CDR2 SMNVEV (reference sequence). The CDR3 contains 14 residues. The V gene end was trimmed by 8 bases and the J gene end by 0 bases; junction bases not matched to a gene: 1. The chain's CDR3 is CASWDSSYNSPLHF. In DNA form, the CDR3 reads TGTGCCAGCTGGGACAGCTCCTATAATTCACCCCTCCACTTT.

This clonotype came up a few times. The CDR3 region has the DNA TGTGCCAGCAGCGACCTAAGGACGGACTACGAGCAGTACTTC. Amino acids: CASSDLRTDYEQYF. This chain joins TRBV5-6 and TRBJ2-7; no clear D. V gave up 4 bases and J gave up 3 bases, with 14 bases separating them. Germline V gene lookup returns CDR1 SGHDT and CDR2 YYEEEE. CDR3 length: 14 residues.

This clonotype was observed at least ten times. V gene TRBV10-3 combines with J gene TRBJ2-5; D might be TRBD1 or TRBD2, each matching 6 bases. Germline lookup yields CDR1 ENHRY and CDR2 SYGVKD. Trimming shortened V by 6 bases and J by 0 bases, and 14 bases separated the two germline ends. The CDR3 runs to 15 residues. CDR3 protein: CAIRTGASYQETQYF. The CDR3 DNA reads TGTGCCATCAGAACGGGGGCTTCGTACCAAGAGACCCAGTACTTC.

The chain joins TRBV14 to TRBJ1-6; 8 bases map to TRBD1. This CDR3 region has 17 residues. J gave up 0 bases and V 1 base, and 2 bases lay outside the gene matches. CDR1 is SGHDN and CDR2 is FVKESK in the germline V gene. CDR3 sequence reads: CASSQGTGSSYNSPLHF. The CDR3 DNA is TGTGCCAGCAGCCAAGGGACAGGGAGCTCCTATAATTCACCCCTCCACTTT. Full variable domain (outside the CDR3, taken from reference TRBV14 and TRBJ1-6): EAGVTQFPSHSVIEKGQTVTLRCDPISGHDNLYWYRRVMGKEIKFLLHFVKESKQDESGMPNNRFLAERTGGTYSTLKVQPAELEDSGVYFCASSQGTGSSYNSPLHFGNGTRLTVT.

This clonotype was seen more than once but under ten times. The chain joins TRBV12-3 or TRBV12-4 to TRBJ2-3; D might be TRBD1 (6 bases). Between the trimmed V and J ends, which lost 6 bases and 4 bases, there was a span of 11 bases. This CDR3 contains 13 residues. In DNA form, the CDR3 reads TGTGCCAGCAGGGGGGCACTTCCAGATACGCAGTATTTT. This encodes CASRGALPDTQYF.

DNA for the CDR3: TGTGCCAGCAGCTTCCCCCCTCTCGCACGGGACAGGGCCATCTACGAGCAGTACTTC. It specifies CASSFPPLARDRAIYEQYF. The chain has TRBV11-1 and TRBJ2-7, with TRBD1 identical over 9 bases. Germline loops: CDR1 SGHAT, CDR2 FQDESV (reference sequence). The CDR3 runs 19 residues. V shed 3 bases, J shed 3 bases, and the junction held 18 bases outside the gene matches.

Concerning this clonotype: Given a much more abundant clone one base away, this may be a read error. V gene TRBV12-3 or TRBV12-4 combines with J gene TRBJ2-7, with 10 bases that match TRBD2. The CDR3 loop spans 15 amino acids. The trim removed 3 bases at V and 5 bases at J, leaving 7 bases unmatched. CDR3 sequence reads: CASSFSGRIKDEQYF. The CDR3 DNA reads TGTGCCAGCAGTTTTAGCGGGAGGATTAAAGACGAGCAGTACTTC.

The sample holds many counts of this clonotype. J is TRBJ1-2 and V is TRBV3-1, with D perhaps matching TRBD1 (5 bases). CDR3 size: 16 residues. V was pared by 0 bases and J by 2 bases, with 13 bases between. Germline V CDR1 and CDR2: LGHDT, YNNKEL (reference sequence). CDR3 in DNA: TGTGCCAGCAGCCAAGACCCCCGGCAGGGAAACTATGGCTACACCTTC. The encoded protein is CASSQDPRQGNYGYTF.

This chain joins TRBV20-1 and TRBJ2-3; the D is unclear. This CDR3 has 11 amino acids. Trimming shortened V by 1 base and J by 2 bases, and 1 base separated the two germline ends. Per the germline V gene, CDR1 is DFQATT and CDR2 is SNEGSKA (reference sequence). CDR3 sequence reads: CSARATDTQYF. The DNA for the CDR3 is TGCAGTGCTAGAGCCACAGATACGCAGTATTTT.

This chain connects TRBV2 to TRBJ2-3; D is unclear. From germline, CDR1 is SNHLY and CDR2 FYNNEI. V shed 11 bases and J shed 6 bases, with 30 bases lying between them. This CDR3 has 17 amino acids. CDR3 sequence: CACWGFPQQAPTDTQYF. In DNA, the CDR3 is TGTGCCTGCTGGGGTTTTCCCCAACAAGCTCCCACGGATACGCAGTATTTT.

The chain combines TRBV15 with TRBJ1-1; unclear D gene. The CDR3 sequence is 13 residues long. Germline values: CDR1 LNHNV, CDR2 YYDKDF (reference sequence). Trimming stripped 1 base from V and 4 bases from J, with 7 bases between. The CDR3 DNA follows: TGTGCCACCAGCAGAGGCAGTTTCACTGAAGCTTTCTTT. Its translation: CATSRGSFTEAFF. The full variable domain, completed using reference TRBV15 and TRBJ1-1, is DAMVIQNPRYQVTQFGKPVTLSCSQTLNHNVMYWYQQKSSQAPKLLFHYYDKDFNNEADTPDNFQSRRPNTSFCFLDIRSPGLGDTAMYLCATSRGSFTEAFFGQGTRLTVV.

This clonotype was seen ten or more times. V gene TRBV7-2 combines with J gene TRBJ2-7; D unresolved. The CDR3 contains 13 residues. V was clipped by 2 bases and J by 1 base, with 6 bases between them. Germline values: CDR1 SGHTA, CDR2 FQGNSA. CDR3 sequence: CASSLPPSYEQYF. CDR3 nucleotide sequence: TGTGCCAGCAGCTTACCGCCTTCCTACGAGCAGTACTTC.

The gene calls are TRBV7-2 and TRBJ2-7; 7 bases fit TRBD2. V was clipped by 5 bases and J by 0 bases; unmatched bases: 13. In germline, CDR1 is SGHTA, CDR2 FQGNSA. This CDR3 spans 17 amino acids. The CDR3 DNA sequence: TGTGCCAGCAGCCTCCCGTCTAGCGGCCTCAGCTCCTACGAGCAGTACTTC. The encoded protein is CASSLPSSGLSSYEQYF.

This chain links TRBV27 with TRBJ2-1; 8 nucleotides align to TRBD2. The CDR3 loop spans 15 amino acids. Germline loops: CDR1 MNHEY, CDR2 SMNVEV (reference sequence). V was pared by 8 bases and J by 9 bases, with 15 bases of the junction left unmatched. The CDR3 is CASGWDGRAIGEQFF. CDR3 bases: TGTGCCAGCGGTTGGGACGGGAGGGCCATTGGTGAGCAGTTCTTC.

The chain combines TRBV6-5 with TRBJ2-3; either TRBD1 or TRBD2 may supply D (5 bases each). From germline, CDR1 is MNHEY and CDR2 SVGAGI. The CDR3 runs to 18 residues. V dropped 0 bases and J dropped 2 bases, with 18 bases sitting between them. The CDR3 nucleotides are TGTGCCAGCAGTTACTCGCTGATGGGGGTCTTATCCACAGATACGCAGTATTTT. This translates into CASSYSLMGVLSTDTQYF.

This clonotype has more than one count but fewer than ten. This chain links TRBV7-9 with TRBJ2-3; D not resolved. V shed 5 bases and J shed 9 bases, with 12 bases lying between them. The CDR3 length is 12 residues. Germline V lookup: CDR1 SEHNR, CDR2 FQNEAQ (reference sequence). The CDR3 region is CASSPSIETQYF. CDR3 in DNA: TGTGCCAGCAGCCCCTCTATTGAGACGCAGTATTTT.

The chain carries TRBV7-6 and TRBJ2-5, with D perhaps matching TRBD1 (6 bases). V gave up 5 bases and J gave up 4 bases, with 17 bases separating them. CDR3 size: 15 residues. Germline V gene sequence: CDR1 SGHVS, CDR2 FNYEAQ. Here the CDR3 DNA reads TGTGCCAGCAGCGCAGGGGCCGTAGGGGGAGAGACCCAGTACTTC. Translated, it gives CASSAGAVGGETQYF.